This is a list of T cell receptor beta chains from one sample in a study of blood T cell repertoires in COVID-19. TCRdb keeps only in-frame clones here, not all; method: immunoSEQ multiplex PCR. The data hold a few hundred thousand clones, with 85% to 90% observed a single time. Specimen: PBMCs or T cells enriched from blood (not recorded which). The receptors were sampled from a man between 18 and 29 years old who had recovered from COVID-19. Each CDR3 is given with its conserved first and last residue. A D gene is named only where the DNA matches it firmly. Not all rows give a size; the values are once, few, many and, for expanded clones, a class.

CDR3 length	D gene	V gene	clone size	J gene	CDR3 protein	CDR3 DNA
17	NA	TRBV25-1	NA	TRBJ1-2	CASSDLGTTTATYGYTF	TGTGCCAGCAGTGACCTTGGCACAACGACAGCAACCTATGGCTACACCTTC
16	NA	TRBV7-2	NA	TRBJ2-7	CASSPPGGRVRGEQYF	TGTGCCAGCAGCCCCCCTGGGGGCAGGGTACGGGGCGAGCAGTACTTC
14	NA	TRBV13	NA	TRBJ2-7	CASSTRDISYEQYF	TGTGCCAGCAGCACCCGGGACATCTCTTACGAGCAGTACTTC
13	NA	TRBV11-3	once	TRBJ1-6	CASSLIEGSPLHF	TGTGCCAGCAGCTTAATTGAGGGATCACCCCTCCACTTT
14	NA	TRBV18	NA	TRBJ2-5	CASSPLEIQETQYF	TGTGCCAGCTCACCACTGGAGATCCAAGAGACCCAGTACTTC
16	NA	TRBV6-5	NA	TRBJ1-5	CASSYSSPVTGQPQHF	TGTGCCAGCAGTTACTCGAGTCCGGTTACGGGTCAGCCCCAGCATTTT
13	NA	TRBV15	NA	TRBJ2-3	CATSPKEHGTQYF	TGTGCCACCAGCCCCAAGGAGCATGGTACGCAGTATTTT
13	NA	TRBV28	NA	TRBJ1-4	CASSLPGGGRSFF	TGTGCCAGCAGTTTACCCGGTGGAGGCAGATCGTTTTTT
13	NA	TRBV7-3	NA	TRBJ2-1	CASSLTVQDEQFF	TGTGCCAGCAGCTTAACGGTTCAGGATGAGCAGTTCTTC
16	NA	TRBV29-1	NA	TRBJ2-6	CSVEDSRVSGANVLTF	TGCAGCGTTGAAGATTCGAGGGTCTCTGGGGCCAACGTCCTGACTTTC
13	NA	TRBV4-3	NA	TRBJ1-2	CASSQDWGDGYTF	TGCGCCAGCAGCCAAGATTGGGGAGATGGCTACACCTTC
15	NA	TRBV19	NA	TRBJ1-1	CASSSLLPGYTEAFF	TGTGCCAGTAGCAGTCTGCTACCAGGATACACTGAAGCTTTCTTT
13	NA	TRBV19	NA	TRBJ1-5	CASTSGSNQPQHF	TGTGCCAGTACCTCAGGGAGCAATCAGCCCCAGCATTTT
14	NA	TRBV7-3	NA	TRBJ2-6	CASSPIAGANVLTF	TGTGCCAGCAGCCCTATAGCTGGGGCCAACGTCCTGACTTTC
17	NA	TRBV7-3	NA	TRBJ2-4	CASSLDGQTLAKNIQYF	TGTGCCAGCAGCTTGGATGGACAGACCCTAGCCAAAAACATTCAGTACTTC
15	TRBD1	TRBV13	NA	TRBJ1-2	CASSFRDRGPGGYTF	TGTGCCAGCAGCTTCCGGGACAGGGGTCCCGGTGGCTACACCTTC
15	TRBD2	TRBV5-1	once	TRBJ2-1	CASSGGLAEDNEQFF	TGCGCCAGCAGCGGGGGACTAGCGGAGGACAATGAGCAGTTCTTC
18	NA	TRBV7-9	few	TRBJ2-2	CASSLGLLGARDTGELFF	TGTGCCAGCAGCTTAGGTCTTTTAGGGGCTCGGGACACCGGGGAGCTGTTTTTT
16	NA	TRBV19	once	TRBJ1-1	CASNVGAGRMNTEAFF	TGTGCCAGTAATGTAGGGGCAGGGCGCATGAACACTGAAGCTTTCTTT
13	NA	TRBV9	NA	TRBJ1-5	CASGMGVDQPQHF	TGTGCCAGTGGTATGGGCGTGGATCAGCCCCAGCATTTT
14	NA	TRBV7-8	NA	TRBJ1-5	CASSLIQGNQPQHF	TGTGCCAGCAGCTTGATTCAGGGAAATCAGCCCCAGCATTTT
15	NA	TRBV11-2	NA	TRBJ2-7	CASSLVGREQDEQYF	TGTGCCAGCAGCTTAGTGGGGCGGGAACAGGACGAGCAGTACTTC
14	NA	TRBV28	NA	TRBJ2-7	CASTPPGQLYEQYF	TGTGCCAGCACCCCGCCGGGACAATTGTACGAGCAGTACTTC
14	TRBD1	TRBV3-1/TRBV3-2	NA	TRBJ1-1	CASSQVGQGASAFF	TGTGCCAGCAGCCAAGTGGGACAGGGGGCTTCAGCTTTCTTT
16	TRBD1	TRBV4-1	NA	TRBJ1-4	CASSQEVQQGARKLFF	TGCGCCAGCAGCCAAGAGGTACAACAGGGGGCGAGGAAACTGTTTTTT
14	NA	TRBV6-2/TRBV6-3	NA	TRBJ1-1	CASSVTGDNTEAFF	TGTGCCAGCAGTGTGACGGGTGATAACACTGAAGCTTTCTTT
16	TRBD2	TRBV19	NA	TRBJ2-3	CASSIQTSGGLDTQYF	TGTGCCAGTAGTATTCAGACTAGCGGGGGATTAGATACGCAGTATTTT
16	NA	TRBV24-1	NA	TRBJ2-3	CATSEADRGGTDTQYF	TGTGCCACCAGTGAGGCGGATAGGGGTGGCACAGATACGCAGTATTTT
13	NA	TRBV5-4	few	TRBJ2-2	CASRITGTGELFF	TGTGCCAGCAGAATAACAGGAACCGGGGAGCTGTTTTTT
14	TRBD2	TRBV5-1	NA	TRBJ2-2	CASASGGATGELFF	TGCGCCAGTGCTAGCGGGGGGGCCACCGGGGAGCTGTTTTTT
14	NA	TRBV19	NA	TRBJ1-2	CASRPPRANYGYTF	TGTGCCAGTAGACCTCCTCGGGCTAACTATGGCTACACCTTC
13	TRBD1	TRBV27	NA	TRBJ1-2	CASKPTGGYGYTF	TGTGCCAGCAAGCCGACAGGGGGATATGGCTACACCTTC
14	NA	TRBV7-8	once	TRBJ1-6	CASSSPEGDSPLHF	TGTGCCAGCAGCTCCCCAGAGGGGGATTCACCCCTCCACTTT
15	TRBD1	TRBV9	NA	TRBJ1-6	CASSVAGTGDSPLHF	TGTGCCAGCAGCGTAGCCGGGACAGGGGATTCACCCCTCCACTTT
16	TRBD2	TRBV7-2	NA	TRBJ2-1	CASSPSGRGSYNEQFF	TGTGCCAGCAGCCCTAGCGGGAGGGGGTCCTACAATGAGCAGTTCTTC
15	TRBD2	TRBV6-5	NA	TRBJ2-3	CASTRLAGSTDTQYF	TGTGCCAGCACGAGACTAGCGGGGAGCACAGATACGCAGTATTTT
15	TRBD2	TRBV19	NA	TRBJ2-7	CASSIRGTSEYEQYF	TGTGCCAGTAGTATCCGGGGGACTAGCGAGTACGAGCAGTACTTC
14	NA	TRBV19	once	TRBJ2-7	CASSMRSYPYEQYF	TGTGCCAGTAGTATGCGTAGCTACCCCTACGAGCAGTACTTC
14	TRBD2	TRBV10-3	NA	TRBJ2-7	CAISDRTSGSEQYF	TGTGCCATCAGTGACAGGACTAGCGGGAGCGAGCAGTACTTC
16	TRBD2	TRBV9	NA	TRBJ2-1	CASSVGAGESYNEQFF	TGTGCCAGCAGCGTAGGAGCGGGGGAGAGCTACAATGAGCAGTTCTTC
16	TRBD2	TRBV28	NA	TRBJ2-7	CASRISGRAVPYEQYF	TGTGCCAGCAGAATTAGCGGGAGGGCCGTCCCCTACGAGCAGTACTTC
12	TRBD1	TRBV10-3	NA	TRBJ1-2	CAISEQGYGYTF	TGTGCCATCAGTGAACAGGGGTATGGCTACACCTTC
12	NA	TRBV7-3	NA	TRBJ1-1	CASSQINTEAFF	TGTGCCAGCAGCCAGATTAACACTGAAGCTTTCTTT
22	NA	TRBV21-1	NA	TRBJ2-6	CASSPGGADLKYTDSGANVLTF	TGTGCCAGCAGCCCTGGAGGTGCAGACCTAAAATATACAGACTCTGGGGCCAACGTCCTGACTTTC
14	NA	TRBV3-1/TRBV3-2	NA	TRBJ1-6	CASSQDLRFSPLHF	TGTGCCAGCAGCCAAGATCTGCGGTTTTCACCCCTCCACTTT